Listed below are T cell receptor beta chains from one sample, sequenced in a study of cytomegalovirus exposure and HLA in healthy donors. Data came from immunoSEQ multiplex PCR; TCRdb stores just in-frame clones and leaves some out. The top ten hold roughly 5% of the sample, which has 200,000 to 250,000 clones, over 80% seen once. Input material: PBMCs. Source of these receptors: a woman aged 40 to 49 in good health and CMV-seropositive. The CDR3 runs from the conserved cysteine through the conserved F or W. The D gene is left open where the match is weak. Size is stated for part of the rows, as once, few or many counts, or as a class when the clone is expanded.

size,V,J,D,DNA,CDR3
once,TRBV11-2,TRBJ2-2,TRBD2,TGTGCCAGCAGGAGGAGTAGCGGGATCCGGGAGCTGTTTTTT,CASRRSSGIRELFF
NA,TRBV5-6,TRBJ1-2,NA,TGTGCCAGCAGCCCCCAGAGGAGGGGTAGTGGCTACACCTTC,CASSPQRRGSGYTF
NA,TRBV6-1,TRBJ2-3,TRBD2,TGTGCCAGCAGTGGGGGACTAGCGGGAGGGGGCCCAGATACGCAGTATTTT,CASSGGLAGGGPDTQYF
NA,TRBV4-3,TRBJ1-6,NA,TGCGCCAGCAGCCAAAGGGCAGGGGCCTATAATTCACCCCTCCACTTT,CASSQRAGAYNSPLHF
NA,TRBV18,TRBJ2-7,NA,TGTGCCAGCTCACCCTTCGGGGGAAGTAGATCCTACGAGCAGTACTTC,CASSPFGGSRSYEQYF
NA,TRBV5-4,TRBJ1-1,TRBD1,TGTGCCAGCAGCGAACCGGGACAGGGAAAGAACACTGAAGCTTTCTTT,CASSEPGQGKNTEAFF
once,TRBV7-9,TRBJ1-3,NA,TGTGCCAGCAGCTTATTAGTCGGGGAATCTGGAAACACCATATATTTT,CASSLLVGESGNTIYF
NA,TRBV25-1,TRBJ2-6,TRBD1,TGTGCCAGCTCATGGGACAGGCCCTCTGGGGCCAACGTCCTGACTTTC,CASSWDRPSGANVLTF
once,TRBV6-4,TRBJ2-7,NA,TGTGCCAGCAGTTCGCACGTTGGACAATACGAGCAGTACTTC,CASSSHVGQYEQYF
NA,TRBV5-1,TRBJ1-2,TRBD1,TGCGCCAGCAGCCCAGACAGGGGCGGCTACACCTTC,CASSPDRGGYTF
NA,TRBV19,TRBJ1-6,TRBD1,TGTGCCAGTAGTCGGACAGGGGGGAGAAACAATTCACCCCTCCACTTT,CASSRTGGRNNSPLHF
once,TRBV30,TRBJ1-1,TRBD1,TGTGCCTCCGCGACAGGGATCAACACTGAAGCTTTCTTT,CASATGINTEAFF
NA,TRBV10-3,TRBJ2-7,NA,TGTGCCATCAGGGGCGGCGGAGGGGCCTACGAGCAGTACTTC,CAIRGGGGAYEQYF
few,TRBV11-1,TRBJ2-7,TRBD1,TGTGCCAGCAGCCCCATGACAGGGGCATACGAGCAGTACTTC,CASSPMTGAYEQYF
NA,TRBV6-5,TRBJ2-1,NA,TGTGCCAGCAGCGAGACTCCTAGCTCCTACAATGAGCAGTTCTTC,CASSETPSSYNEQFF
NA,TRBV5-1,TRBJ2-1,TRBD2,TGCGCCAGCATGGTGTCTAGCGGGAACAATGAGCAGTTCTTC,CASMVSSGNNEQFF
NA,TRBV29-1,TRBJ1-2,NA,TGCAGCGTTGAAGGGACAGAAAAACCTAACTATGGCTACACCTTC,CSVEGTEKPNYGYTF
NA,TRBV30,TRBJ2-3,NA,TGTGCCTGGAGTGTAGTAGCGGAGCCCAGGAATACGCAGTATTTT,CAWSVVAEPRNTQYF
NA,TRBV10-3,TRBJ2-7,TRBD1,TGTGCCATCAGTGAGAACAGGGGCTGGGAGCAGTACTTC,CAISENRGWEQYF
NA,TRBV7-2,TRBJ1-1,NA,TGTGCCAGCATCCGGACGGGGTACTTTGAAGCTTTCTTT,CASIRTGYFEAFF
once,TRBV7-2,TRBJ1-5,NA,TGTGCCAGCAGCTTAGGTAAGTCAGTAGCTCAGCCCCAGCATTTT,CASSLGKSVAQPQHF
NA,TRBV29-1,TRBJ1-2,NA,TGCAGCGTTGAAAGTGCGGGCCACTATGGCTACACCTTC,CSVESAGHYGYTF
NA,TRBV19,TRBJ1-2,TRBD1,TGTGCCAGTAGTCCCCAGGGGGCCTCCGAAGGCTATGGCTACACCTTC,CASSPQGASEGYGYTF
NA,TRBV7-3,TRBJ2-2,TRBD1,TGTGCCAGCAGCTCCACAGGGGACGGGGAGCTGTTTTTT,CASSSTGDGELFF
NA,TRBV4-2,TRBJ2-3,NA,TGTGCCAGCAGCCAGGCCCTAGCGAAGAGCACAGATACGCAGTATTTT,CASSQALAKSTDTQYF
NA,TRBV12-5,TRBJ2-7,TRBD1,TGTGCTAGTGGTTTGGAACTCTTCACGGACAGGTTCTACGAGCAGTACTTC,CASGLELFTDRFYEQYF
NA,TRBV11-2,TRBJ2-1,NA,TGTGCCAGCAGCTTATTAGCGTTCTCCTACAATGAGCAGTTCTTC,CASSLLAFSYNEQFF
once,TRBV7-2,TRBJ2-4,NA,TGTGCCAGCAGCTACTACGACGGGGACAAAAACATTCAGTACTTC,CASSYYDGDKNIQYF
few,TRBV30,TRBJ2-6,NA,TGTGCCTGGAGTGTGGGAATCGGGGCGGGAAACGTCCTGACTTTC,CAWSVGIGAGNVLTF
NA,TRBV25-1,TRBJ2-1,NA,TGTGCCAGCAGTGAAAGCGGGCGGGGCTCCTACAATGAGCAGTTCTTC,CASSESGRGSYNEQFF
NA,TRBV27,TRBJ1-6,NA,TGTGCCAGCAGTTTATTCGGAGGGCCCCTCTCCTATAATTCACCCCTCCACTTT,CASSLFGGPLSYNSPLHF
once,TRBV19,TRBJ2-2,NA,TGTGCCAGCACCGGCCTAGGCAACACCGGGGAGCTGTTTTTT,CASTGLGNTGELFF
once,TRBV10-2,TRBJ1-1,TRBD1,TGCGCCACCCGAGACAGGGGACTCGCTGAAGCTTTCTTT,CATRDRGLAEAFF
NA,TRBV5-1,TRBJ2-3,TRBD2,TGCGCCAGCAGCTTCGGGGGGGATACGCAGTATTTT,CASSFGGDTQYF
few,TRBV13,TRBJ2-7,NA,TGTGCCAGCAGCCTATCAGCGGGCTACGAGCAGTACTTC,CASSLSAGYEQYF
NA,TRBV5-4,TRBJ1-4,TRBD1,TGTGCCAGCAGCTTGGGGCTACCGGGACAGGGGAGCGGAAAACTGTTTTTT,CASSLGLPGQGSGKLFF
NA,TRBV9,TRBJ2-1,TRBD2,TGTGCCAGCAGCGTAGGAAGTAGCGGGGGCCCCTTCTACAATGAGCAGTTCTTC,CASSVGSSGGPFYNEQFF
NA,TRBV6-5,TRBJ1-2,TRBD1,TGTGCCAGCAGGCAAGGGACAGTGGACTATGGCTACACCTTC,CASRQGTVDYGYTF
NA,TRBV11-2,TRBJ2-5,TRBD1,TGTGCCAGCAGCCGTCAGGGGGCGGGGGAGACCCAGTACTTC,CASSRQGAGETQYF
few,TRBV11-2,TRBJ2-1,TRBD2,TGTGCCAGCAGCTCAACCGGACTAGCGGGACTTTACAATGAGCAGTTCTTC,CASSSTGLAGLYNEQFF
once,TRBV20-1,TRBJ1-1,NA,TGCAGTGCGACCACAGGAGAAGCTTTCTTT,CSATTGEAFF